Included here is one T cell receptor beta chain sequence, with context. Antigen: not known. This CDR3 has 17 amino acids. Trimming took 6 bases from V and 0 from J; bases not matched to a gene: 7. CDR1 and CDR2 from the germline V gene are LNHDA and SQIVND (reference sequence). The record originates from a study of Ad26.COV2.S vaccination and SARS-CoV-2 variants. Study-level information: By the intramuscular route, Ad26.COV2.S was given once, or twice 56 days apart. Whole-study results and caveats: Breadth measured for non-spike TCRs was similar across vaccine and placebo recipients. Overall T cell responses may have been underestimated by the analyses of TCR breadth and depth.

TCRdb keeps only in-frame clones here, not all; method: immunoSEQ multiplex PCR. The table records roughly 700,000 clones, roughly 90% of them present only once. Sample treatment: around 19 received Ad26.COV2.S at low or high dose, single or two shots; roughly five received placebo; per-sample allocation not given. The investigators took samples on day 63 after the first vaccine or placebo injection. An Ad26 vector was used to express Wuhan-strain SARS-CoV-2 spike as the vaccine. The TCR sequence derives from a person between 18 and 59 years old who received the Ad26.COV2.S COVID-19 vaccine or a placebo. The genes are TRBV19 and TRBJ1-5; 11 positions agree with TRBD1. The starting material was peripheral blood, obtained in a trial of Ad26.COV2.S vaccine versus placebo. CDR3 residues: CASRWGTGGNSNQPQHF. CDR3 bases: TGTGCCAGTAGATGGGGGACAGGGGGAAATAGCAATCAGCCCCAGCATTTT.